This T cell receptor (beta chain) was identified during a study of cytomegalovirus exposure and HLA in healthy donors. This CDR3 is 18 amino acids long. Germline loops: CDR1 SGHRS, CDR2 YFSETQ. Trimming at V came to 1 base and at J to 3 bases, leaving 8 bases not matched to a gene. Primers: 60 Vbeta forward and 13 Jbeta reverse. Clones were read by immunoSEQ multiplex PCR, and TCRdb kept only the in-frame ones, dropping some. The table lists about 160,000 clones, 78% of them singletons. In the case of this clone: The antigen remains undetermined.

Study-wide results and caveats: A classifier reportedly called cytomegalovirus status with high sensitivity and specificity. Accurate prediction of HLA-A and HLA-B alleles (for most subjects) was reportedly achieved from TCR beta sequences.

The receptor comes from a woman between 35 and 50 years old in good health and CMV-seronegative. The sample was PBMCs. The chain couples TRBV5-1 to TRBJ2-2, with 11 bases lining up with TRBD2. CDR3 in amino acids: CASSLRSSGGTDTGELFF. CDR3 coding DNA: TGCGCCAGCAGCTTGAGGTCTAGCGGGGGGACGGACACCGGGGAGCTGTTTTTT.